The 20 T cell receptor beta chains given below trace back to one sample, sequenced in a study of OX40 agonist ivuxolimab in advanced cancers. Some clones are missing from TCRdb's copy, which holds only in-frame ones; the method was immunoSEQ multiplex PCR. The sample has over 80,000 clones; 75% to 95% are singletons. The input for sequencing was CD4+ or CD8+ T cells sorted from blood, taken in a trial of the OX40 agonist ivuxolimab. Receptor source: an adult with an advanced solid tumor such as melanoma, head and neck, liver or kidney cancer.

The chain has TRBV6-1 and TRBJ2-2, with D tentatively TRBD1 (5 bases). Germline V gene data show CDR1 as MNHNS and CDR2 as SASEGT. The CDR3 extends over 14 amino acids. V lost 7 bases and J lost 8, with 17 bases in between. In nucleotides, the CDR3 is TGTGCCAGCATTTTCTCAGGGATGGAGGGGGAGCTGTTTTTT. Translated: CASIFSGMEGELFF.

The chain joins TRBV28 to TRBJ2-4; no firm D call. Germline V gene sequence: CDR1 MDHEN, CDR2 SYDVKM. V dropped 8 bases and J dropped 0 bases, with 11 bases sitting between them. CDR3 length: 14 residues. CDR3: CASYANVAKNIQYF. As DNA, the CDR3 is TGTGCCAGCTACGCCAATGTAGCCAAAAACATTCAGTACTTC. Variable domain in full (rest from reference TRBV28 and TRBJ2-4): DVKVTQSSRYLVKRTGEKVFLECVQDMDHENMFWYRQDPGLGLRLIYFSYDVKMKEKGDIPEGYSVSREKKERFSLILESASTNQTSMYLCASYANVAKNIQYFGAGTRLSVL.

DNA for the CDR3: TGTGCCAGCAGCGGTTACAACGCGGGCCTCTCTGGAAACACCATATATTTT. The encoded protein is CASSGYNAGLSGNTIYF. The chain links TRBV13 to TRBJ1-3; D not resolved. Trimming took off 5 bases at V and 0 bases at J, with 17 bases between the two ends. The CDR3 extends over 17 amino acids. Germline CDR1 is PRHDT and CDR2 is FYEKMQ (reference sequence). Combining the CDR3 with reference TRBV13 and TRBJ1-3 gives the whole variable domain AAGVIQSPRHLIKEKRETATLKCYPIPRHDTVYWYQQGPGQDPQFLISFYEKMQSDKGSIPDRFSAQQFSDYHSELNMSSLELGDSALYFCASSGYNAGLSGNTIYFGEGSWLTVV.

V usage is TRBV7-2 and J usage is TRBJ2-1; D remains ambiguous. CDR3 length: 15 amino acids. Trimming left V 7 bases short and J 2 bases short, with 15 bases between. The germline CDR1 and CDR2 sequences are SGHTA and FQGNSA. The CDR3 protein is CASIPSWSPYNEQFF. CDR3 in DNA: TGTGCCAGCATCCCCTCCTGGTCGCCCTACAATGAGCAGTTCTTC. Full variable domain (outside the CDR3, taken from reference TRBV7-2 and TRBJ2-1): GAGVSQSPSNKVTEKGKDVELRCDPISGHTALYWYRQSLGQGLEFLIYFQGNSAPDKSGLPSDRFSAERTGGSVSTLTIQRTQQEDSAVYLCASIPSWSPYNEQFFGPGTRLTVL.

V gene TRBV18 combines with J gene TRBJ1-2; unclear D gene. Germline CDR1 KGHSH, CDR2 LQKENI. This CDR3 comprises 15 residues. V dropped 1 base and J dropped 2 bases, with 11 bases sitting between them. CDR3 bases: TGTGCCAGCTCACCACTACCAGAGGGAAACTATGGCTACACCTTC. Translating gives CASSPLPEGNYGYTF.

The V gene is TRBV7-2, the J gene TRBJ1-1; a weak D match, TRBD1 (6 bases). This CDR3 comprises 13 residues. Trimming took off 3 bases at V and 4 bases at J, with 9 bases between the two ends. CDR1 is SGHTA, CDR2 FQGNSA, per germline. The CDR3 bases are TGTGCCAGCAGCTTGACAGGCGGCACTGAAGCTTTCTTT. It specifies CASSLTGGTEAFF.

The table lists this clone with a few counts. This chain uses TRBV6-1 with TRBJ1-2; possible D gene TRBD1, 5 bases. V was cut by 5 bases and J by 11 bases, with 15 bases left in between. Germline-derived CDR1 and CDR2 are MNHNS and SASEGT. The CDR3 consists of 12 residues. As DNA, the CDR3 is TGTGCCAGCAGTTGGGTGCAGGGCGGATACACCTTC. This gives the protein CASSWVQGGYTF.

The chain employs TRBV28 and TRBJ2-7, with TRBD1 matching over 8 bases. V shed 6 bases, J shed 5 bases, and the junction held 6 bases outside the gene matches. Germline assignment: CDR1 MDHEN and CDR2 SYDVKM. The length of the CDR3 is 13 residues. The CDR3 DNA is TGTGCCAGCAGCTCCGGACAGGGCCACGAGCAGTACTTC. Translated: CASSSGQGHEQYF.

Of note for this clone: The junction and the germline gene differ at one end; a read error may be behind it. The rearrangement uses TRBV5-3 and TRBJ1-6; no reliable D call. Being an ORF, TRBV5-3 has a function that is uncertain. CDR3 length: 12 residues. The CDR3 coding sequence is TGTGCCAGCAGCTTGTTTGGCTCACCCCTCCACTTT. Translating gives CASSLFGSPLHF.

The rearrangement joins TRBV2 to TRBJ1-1; possible D gene TRBD1, 6 bases. The V gene lost 5 bases and the J gene lost 3 bases, with 16 bases spanning the gap. The germline CDR1 and CDR2 sequences are SNHLY and FYNNEI. CDR3 length equals 15 residues. CDR3 sequence: CASSPQGAGDTEAFF. CDR3 bases: TGTGCCAGCAGTCCCCAGGGAGCAGGGGACACTGAAGCTTTCTTT.

This chain connects TRBV5-1 to TRBJ2-5, with D tentatively TRBD2 (6 bases). CDR3 length equals 16 residues. From germline, CDR1 is SGHRS and CDR2 YFSETQ. V was pared by 0 bases and J by 5 bases, with 17 bases between. CDR3 in amino acids: CASSLDGTHPLETQYF. Here the CDR3 DNA reads TGCGCCAGCAGCTTGGACGGGACTCACCCTTTGGAGACCCAGTACTTC.

Worth noting for this clone: In the same sample, other DNA sequences code for this CDR3. The chain links TRBV5-6 to TRBJ1-1, with D hard to call. The CDR3 spans 13 residues. Germline CDR1 and CDR2: SGHDT and YYEEEE. The V end was cut by 1 base, the J end by 2 bases, with 6 bases between. For the CDR3, the DNA is TGTGCCAGCAGCTTGTCGCCCAACACTGAAGCTTTCTTT. Translated, it gives CASSLSPNTEAFF.

V is TRBV27 and J is TRBJ2-1; no reliable D call. The CDR3 has 13 amino acids. CDR1 MNHEY and CDR2 SMNVEV come from the germline V gene (reference sequence). Trimming stripped 1 base from V and 4 bases from J, with 5 bases between. CDR3 loop: CASSLFRYNEQFF. The CDR3 region has the DNA TGTGCCAGCAGTTTATTCAGATACAATGAGCAGTTCTTC.

For the CDR3, the DNA is TGTGCCAGCAGTTCTAGCGGGGGGTTGGAGACCCAGTACTTC. It yields the protein CASSSSGGLETQYF. The rearrangement joins TRBV28 to TRBJ2-5; 11 bases agree with TRBD2. This CDR3 is 14 amino acids long. Trimming took 4 bases from V and 5 from J; bases not matched to a gene: 3. Germline CDR1 reads MDHEN; CDR2 reads SYDVKM.

The V call is TRBV20-1, the J call TRBJ1-2; D perhaps matches TRBD1 (5 bases). The V gene lost 3 bases and the J gene lost 7 bases, with 9 bases spanning the gap. There are 11 residues in the CDR3. Looked up from germline, CDR1 is DFQATT and CDR2 is SNEGSKA (reference sequence). CDR3 region: CSASYGGGYTF. The DNA for the CDR3 is TGCAGTGCTAGTTACGGGGGTGGCTACACCTTC.

The rearrangement uses TRBV28 and TRBJ1-2, with unresolved D. Trimming took off 4 bases at V and 4 bases at J, with 7 bases between the two ends. The CDR3 is 12 amino acids. Germline V CDR1 and CDR2: MDHEN, SYDVKM. The CDR3 DNA is TGTGCCAGCAGTTCGCGGGCCTATGGCTACACCTTC. Translated, it gives CASSSRAYGYTF.

The chain uses TRBV11-3 and TRBJ2-1, with 7 nucleotides matching TRBD1. Germline V gives CDR1 SGHNT, CDR2 YENEEA. J was trimmed by 7 bases and V by 5 bases; bases with no gene match: 5. CDR3 length: 13 residues. The CDR3: CASSPGQLNEQFF. The CDR3 DNA reads as TGTGCCAGCAGCCCGGGACAGCTTAATGAGCAGTTCTTC.

The chain has TRBV2 and TRBJ1-2; D is undetermined. The CDR3 consists of 16 residues. CDR1 SNHLY and CDR2 FYNNEI come from the germline V gene. The germline V and J ends were trimmed by 2 bases and 4 bases, with 17 bases remaining between them. The CDR3 here is CASSEPTASILYGYTF. DNA of the CDR3: TGTGCCAGCAGTGAACCCACAGCAAGTATTCTCTATGGCTACACCTTC.

This CDR3 is CASNPTGGTEAFF. DNA of the CDR3: TGTGCCAGCAACCCCACGGGTGGCACTGAAGCTTTCTTT. The V and J genes are TRBV28 and TRBJ1-1; D remains ambiguous. The germline gives CDR1 MDHEN, CDR2 SYDVKM. The V and J ends lost 7 bases and 4 bases respectively, with 13 bases between them. The CDR3 runs to 13 residues.

The rearrangement joins TRBV4-1 to TRBJ2-1; D is perhaps TRBD2 (5 bases). CDR3 size: 16 residues. Germline CDR1 and CDR2: MGHRA and YSYEKL. Trimming cost V 3 bases and J 0 bases, with 12 bases left between them. CDR3 protein: CASSHRPAASYNEQFF. The CDR3 DNA is TGCGCCAGCAGCCACCGCCCAGCGGCCTCCTACAATGAGCAGTTCTTC.